The clone carrying this T cell receptor (beta chain) has more than one count but fewer than ten. CDR3 length: 13 residues. Trimming removed 7 bases from V and 2 bases from J; junction bases left unmatched: 3. In germline, CDR1 is SGHRS, CDR2 YFSETQ. These data originate in a study of identical twins. TCRdb independently ran MiXCR on the 5' RACE reads; one entry per CDR3 protein. The data hold 1.5 million to 2 million distinct CDR3 sequences, with 25% to 35% observed a single time. Sequencing used cord blood. V and J are TRBV5-1 and TRBJ1-1; 9 bases are a match to TRBD1. This sequence originates from a newborn girl in good health. The chain's CDR3 is CASQTGGNTEAFF. The DNA of the CDR3 is TGCGCCAGCCAAACAGGGGGCAACACTGAAGCTTTCTTT.